This T cell receptor (beta chain) was sequenced in a study of T cells in Graves' hyperthyroidism and ophthalmopathy. Study details: Peripheral blood samples were taken at initial diagnosis, prior to any treatment.

V was clipped by 2 bases and J by 4 bases; unmatched bases: 7. The CDR3 sequence is 15 residues long. Germline CDR1 reads LGHNA; CDR2 reads YNFKEQ. Diagnoses were made from clinical symptoms, serum measures (thyroxine and TRAb), thyroid ultrasound and orbital computed tomography. Fresh peripheral blood, 10 ml, yielded the PBMCs. Findings of the study overall: Blood also contained most expanded thyroid clonotypes above 0.001.

RNA transcripts were the template for amplifying TCR beta CDR3 regions. The TCR CDR3 was amplified in a first-round RT-PCR using the HTBI primer set. TCRdb reprocessed the multiplex PCR reads with MiXCR, giving one entry per CDR3 protein. The table shows some 300,000 distinct CDR3 sequences, with roughly 20% occurring only once. This clonotype has only a few counts. The antigen is unknown. This TCR was recovered from a man in his fifties or sixties with Graves' ophthalmopathy. This chain links TRBV4-2 with TRBJ2-7; 8 positions match TRBD2. The sample taken for sequencing was blood. CDR3 residues: CASSQRSGSMYEQYF. CDR3 bases: TGTGCCAGCAGCCAAAGGAGCGGGAGTATGTACGAGCAGTACTTC.